This is a list of T cell receptor beta chains from one sample in a study of CD8+ T cells in alopecia areata. Clones were read by immunoSEQ multiplex PCR, and TCRdb kept only the in-frame ones, dropping some. The sample includes 120,000 or so clones, around 60% of them seen just once. The sequences come from CD4+ T cells sorted from blood, collected at week 4, from a patient treated with tofacitinib. The source of these receptors is a human donor with alopecia areata. Both conserved end residues are part of each CDR3. The order of the fields is J gene, clone size, D gene, V gene, CDR3 protein, CDR3 DNA. The D gene is left open where the match is weak. Part of the rows lack a size; the others show once, few, many or a class for expanded clones.

j_call: TRBJ2-5
clone_size: .
d_call: .
v_call: TRBV4-1
cdr3_aa: CASSQGKKETQYF
cdr3_nt: TGCGCCAGCAGCCAAGGAAAAAAAGAGACCCAGTACTTC

j_call: TRBJ2-3
clone_size: .
d_call: .
v_call: TRBV7-2
cdr3_aa: CASSPNTDTQYF
cdr3_nt: TGTGCCAGCAGTCCGAACACAGATACGCAGTATTTT

j_call: TRBJ1-1
clone_size: .
d_call: .
v_call: TRBV5-6
cdr3_aa: CASRGRVNTEAFF
cdr3_nt: TGTGCCAGCAGAGGACGGGTGAACACTGAAGCTTTCTTT

j_call: TRBJ2-7
clone_size: .
d_call: .
v_call: TRBV28
cdr3_aa: CASSQYGNEQYF
cdr3_nt: TGTGCCAGCAGCCAGTACGGGAACGAGCAGTACTTC

j_call: TRBJ2-1
clone_size: .
d_call: .
v_call: TRBV5-1
cdr3_aa: CASSLGWAADEQFF
cdr3_nt: TGCGCCAGCAGCTTGGGGTGGGCGGCCGATGAGCAGTTCTTC

j_call: TRBJ2-2
clone_size: .
d_call: .
v_call: TRBV9
cdr3_aa: CASSVSTGELFF
cdr3_nt: TGTGCCAGCAGCGTAAGCACCGGGGAGCTGTTTTTT

j_call: TRBJ2-3
clone_size: .
d_call: .
v_call: TRBV6-4
cdr3_aa: CASSEGTGVGSDTQYF
cdr3_nt: TGTGCCAGCAGTGAGGGAACGGGGGTCGGCTCAGATACGCAGTATTTT

j_call: TRBJ2-2
clone_size: .
d_call: TRBD2
v_call: TRBV7-2
cdr3_aa: CASSPWTSFAGELFF
cdr3_nt: TGTGCCAGCAGCCCCTGGACTAGCTTCGCGGGGGAGCTGTTTTTT

j_call: TRBJ2-3
clone_size: .
d_call: .
v_call: TRBV5-4
cdr3_aa: CASSSSADTQYF
cdr3_nt: TGTGCCAGCAGCTCGTCAGCCGATACGCAGTATTTT

j_call: TRBJ2-7
clone_size: .
d_call: .
v_call: TRBV5-4
cdr3_aa: CASSSLGSGTTYEQYF
cdr3_nt: TGTGCCAGCAGCTCCCTGGGGAGTGGCACCACCTACGAGCAGTACTTC

j_call: TRBJ2-1
clone_size: .
d_call: .
v_call: TRBV28
cdr3_aa: CASSYNEQFF
cdr3_nt: TGTGCCAGCAGTTACAATGAGCAGTTCTTC

j_call: TRBJ1-1
clone_size: .
d_call: .
v_call: TRBV5-1
cdr3_aa: CASSLKTDTEAFF
cdr3_nt: TGCGCCAGCAGCTTAAAGACAGACACTGAAGCTTTCTTT

j_call: TRBJ2-5
clone_size: .
d_call: TRBD1
v_call: TRBV19
cdr3_aa: CASSTGQGSQETQYF
cdr3_nt: TGTGCCAGTAGTACCGGACAGGGTAGTCAAGAGACCCAGTACTTC

j_call: TRBJ2-2
clone_size: .
d_call: .
v_call: TRBV9
cdr3_aa: CASSVRGSDTGELFF
cdr3_nt: TGTGCCAGCAGCGTCAGGGGATCGGACACCGGGGAGCTGTTTTTT

j_call: TRBJ2-7
clone_size: .
d_call: TRBD1
v_call: TRBV5-1
cdr3_aa: CASTTGDSYEQYF
cdr3_nt: TGCGCCAGTACAACAGGGGACTCCTACGAGCAGTACTTC

j_call: TRBJ2-7
clone_size: .
d_call: .
v_call: TRBV28
cdr3_aa: CASRGLGLTYEQYF
cdr3_nt: TGTGCCAGCAGGGGGCTGGGCCTAACCTACGAGCAGTACTTC

j_call: TRBJ1-1
clone_size: many
d_call: .
v_call: TRBV7-6
cdr3_aa: CASSLGLGTEAFF
cdr3_nt: TGTGCCAGCAGCTTGGGACTCGGAACTGAAGCTTTCTTT

j_call: TRBJ2-1
clone_size: .
d_call: TRBD2
v_call: TRBV6-1
cdr3_aa: CASRLADHNEQFF
cdr3_nt: TGTGCCAGTCGACTAGCGGACCACAATGAGCAGTTCTTC

j_call: TRBJ1-2
clone_size: few
d_call: TRBD1
v_call: TRBV7-2
cdr3_aa: CASSLARGGGNYGYTF
cdr3_nt: TGTGCCAGCAGCTTAGCCCGAGGGGGCGGCAACTATGGCTACACCTTC

j_call: TRBJ2-7
clone_size: .
d_call: TRBD1
v_call: TRBV7-2
cdr3_aa: CASSLGQGRSYEQYF
cdr3_nt: TGTGCCAGCAGCTTGGGACAGGGGAGGTCCTACGAGCAGTACTTC

j_call: TRBJ1-1
clone_size: .
d_call: TRBD1
v_call: TRBV11-3
cdr3_aa: CASSPRTGSTEAFF
cdr3_nt: TGTGCCAGCAGCCCCCGGACAGGATCCACTGAAGCTTTCTTT

j_call: TRBJ1-1
clone_size: .
d_call: TRBD1
v_call: TRBV29-1
cdr3_aa: CSVVQGEAFF
cdr3_nt: TGCAGCGTAGTACAGGGGGAAGCTTTCTTT

j_call: TRBJ2-3
clone_size: .
d_call: .
v_call: TRBV6-6
cdr3_aa: CATHLGVSTDTQYF
cdr3_nt: TGTGCCACCCACCTCGGGGTAAGCACAGATACGCAGTATTTT

j_call: TRBJ2-3
clone_size: .
d_call: .
v_call: TRBV28
cdr3_aa: CASSYLEGTDTQYF
cdr3_nt: TGTGCCAGCAGTTACCTCGAAGGAACAGATACGCAGTATTTT

j_call: TRBJ1-4
clone_size: .
d_call: TRBD1
v_call: TRBV29-1
cdr3_aa: CSAGTGDEKLFF
cdr3_nt: TGCAGCGCCGGGACAGGGGATGAAAAACTGTTTTTT

j_call: TRBJ1-2
clone_size: .
d_call: .
v_call: TRBV15
cdr3_aa: CATSRDYAGAGYTF
cdr3_nt: TGTGCCACCAGCAGAGATTACGCAGGGGCTGGCTACACCTTC

j_call: TRBJ1-4
clone_size: once
d_call: .
v_call: TRBV7-9
cdr3_aa: CASSPRQTGSNEKLFF
cdr3_nt: TGTGCCAGCAGCCCCCGTCAGACAGGTTCTAATGAAAAACTGTTTTTT

j_call: TRBJ1-1
clone_size: .
d_call: .
v_call: TRBV30
cdr3_aa: CAWSYGLSKAFF
cdr3_nt: TGTGCCTGGAGTTATGGACTGTCTAAAGCTTTCTTT

j_call: TRBJ2-7
clone_size: .
d_call: TRBD2
v_call: TRBV10-3
cdr3_aa: CAIRLAGATQQYF
cdr3_nt: TGTGCCATCCGACTAGCGGGGGCAACACAGCAGTACTTC

j_call: TRBJ2-1
clone_size: few
d_call: TRBD2
v_call: TRBV27
cdr3_aa: CASKFSGGRAEQFF
cdr3_nt: TGTGCCAGCAAATTTAGCGGGGGCCGCGCGGAGCAGTTCTTC

j_call: TRBJ1-2
clone_size: .
d_call: TRBD1
v_call: TRBV27
cdr3_aa: CASSSTRTGSYGYTF
cdr3_nt: TGTGCCAGCAGTTCGACCAGGACAGGGAGCTATGGCTACACCTTC

j_call: TRBJ2-5
clone_size: .
d_call: .
v_call: TRBV7-2
cdr3_aa: CASSLGPQETQYF
cdr3_nt: TGTGCCAGCAGCTTAGGTCCGCAAGAGACCCAGTACTTC

j_call: TRBJ2-6
clone_size: .
d_call: TRBD1
v_call: TRBV7-8
cdr3_aa: CASSRQGGGANVLTF
cdr3_nt: TGTGCCAGCAGCCGACAGGGTGGTGGGGCCAACGTCCTGACTTTC

j_call: TRBJ1-4
clone_size: .
d_call: .
v_call: TRBV29-1
cdr3_aa: CSVVGQGEKLFF
cdr3_nt: TGCAGCGTTGTAGGGCAGGGCGAAAAACTGTTTTTT

j_call: TRBJ2-2
clone_size: .
d_call: .
v_call: TRBV18
cdr3_aa: CASSPPRTANTGELFF
cdr3_nt: TGTGCCAGCTCACCACCCAGGACCGCGAACACCGGGGAGCTGTTTTTT

j_call: TRBJ1-2
clone_size: .
d_call: .
v_call: TRBV18
cdr3_aa: CASSPPLDGYYGYTF
cdr3_nt: TGTGCCAGCTCACCACCCTTGGACGGATACTATGGCTACACCTTC

j_call: TRBJ2-6
clone_size: .
d_call: .
v_call: TRBV5-1
cdr3_aa: CASSPTGRGSWANVLTF
cdr3_nt: TGCGCCAGCAGCCCTACAGGGCGGGGGAGTTGGGCCAACGTCCTGACTTTC

j_call: TRBJ2-7
clone_size: .
d_call: TRBD2
v_call: TRBV10-3
cdr3_aa: CAISLLAGVYEQYF
cdr3_nt: TGTGCCATCAGCCTACTAGCGGGAGTCTACGAGCAGTACTTC

j_call: TRBJ2-1
clone_size: .
d_call: TRBD2
v_call: TRBV7-6
cdr3_aa: CASSLQREGRGNEQFF
cdr3_nt: TGTGCCAGCAGCTTACAGCGGGAGGGCCGGGGAAATGAGCAGTTCTTC

j_call: TRBJ2-2
clone_size: .
d_call: .
v_call: TRBV7-7
cdr3_aa: CASSLARAPGELFF
cdr3_nt: TGTGCCAGCAGCTTAGCGCGCGCCCCCGGGGAGCTGTTTTTT

j_call: TRBJ2-6
clone_size: .
d_call: .
v_call: TRBV29-1
cdr3_aa: CSVDEASGANVLTF
cdr3_nt: TGCAGCGTTGATGAGGCCTCTGGGGCCAACGTCCTGACTTTC

j_call: TRBJ2-5
clone_size: .
d_call: .
v_call: TRBV30
cdr3_aa: CAWRATVRQETQYF
cdr3_nt: TGTGCCTGGAGGGCGACGGTGAGGCAAGAGACCCAGTACTTC

j_call: TRBJ1-1
clone_size: few
d_call: .
v_call: TRBV29-1
cdr3_aa: CSGARGPEAFF
cdr3_nt: TGCAGCGGAGCACGGGGACCTGAAGCTTTCTTT

j_call: TRBJ2-3
clone_size: .
d_call: .
v_call: TRBV18
cdr3_aa: CASSPLAENTDTQYF
cdr3_nt: TGTGCCAGCTCACCACTGGCAGAGAACACAGATACGCAGTATTTT

j_call: TRBJ1-1
clone_size: .
d_call: .
v_call: TRBV29-1
cdr3_aa: CSARHLNTEAFF
cdr3_nt: TGCAGCGCTAGACACCTGAACACTGAAGCTTTCTTT